This entry lists 15 T cell receptor beta chains sequenced from one sample in a study of shared clonotypes between healthy human individuals. Some clones are missing from TCRdb's copy, which holds only in-frame ones; the method was immunoSEQ multiplex PCR. The table lists fewer than 130,000 clones, 67% of them singletons. The sequenced material came from memory CD8+ T cells sorted from blood. As for subset: CD45RO+ cells pooled with CCR7-negative TemRA cells. The receptors shown here come from a woman under 40 in good health.

In this sample, this clone turned up many times. This chain links TRBV21-1 with TRBJ2-1; the D call TRBD1 from the table was never checked on the DNA. TRBV21-1 is annotated as a pseudogene. The CDR3 extends over 17 amino acids. CDR3 nucleotides: TGTGCCAGCAGCCTCCGGGACAGGGGAGCTACTGACAATGAGCAGTTCTTC. Amino acids: CASSLRDRGATDNEQFF.

This chain connects TRBV18 to TRBJ1-4; 8 bases align to TRBD1. J gave up 6 bases and V 1 base, and 4 bases lay outside the gene matches. Per germline, CDR1 KGHSH and CDR2 LQKENI. This CDR3 spans 15 amino acids. This chain's CDR3 is CASSPQGQGHEKLFF. CDR3 nucleotide sequence: TGTGCCAGCTCACCACAAGGACAGGGCCATGAAAAACTGTTTTTT.

The chain has TRBV6-5 and TRBJ2-1, with TRBD2 matching 11 bases. The CDR3 is 15 residues long. Germline V CDR1 and CDR2: MNHEY, SVGAGI. The J segment lost 8 bases and the V segment lost 6 bases, leaving 9 bases of the junction unmatched. The CDR3 protein is CASRELAGGIDEQFF. In nucleotides, the CDR3 is TGTGCCAGCAGAGAGCTAGCGGGAGGTATCGATGAGCAGTTCTTC.

This chain connects TRBV28 to TRBJ2-1; TRBD2 aligns across 9 bases. V was pared by 6 bases and J by 4 bases, with 4 bases of the junction left unmatched. This CDR3 region has 14 residues. Looked up from germline, CDR1 is MDHEN and CDR2 is SYDVKM. CDR3 DNA: TGTGCCAGCAGCGAGACTAGCGGTTACAATGAGCAGTTCTTC. Translating gives CASSETSGYNEQFF.

This clone has a handful of counts. The chain has TRBV11-3 and TRBJ2-3; D is possibly TRBD1 or TRBD2 (5 bases each). CDR1 is SGHNT and CDR2 is YENEEA in the germline V gene. With 6 bases removed from V and 1 base from J, the gap between germline ends came to 14 bases. This CDR3 comprises 15 residues. The CDR3 sequence: CASSQRDGGTDTQYF. The CDR3 DNA follows: TGTGCCAGCAGTCAACGGGACGGAGGCACAGATACGCAGTATTTT.

This chain connects TRBV25-1 to TRBJ2-2; D unresolved. The length of the CDR3 is 15 residues. Per the germline V gene, CDR1 is MGHDK and CDR2 is SYGVNS. V was trimmed by 1 base and J by 1 base, leaving 7 bases between them. In DNA form, the CDR3 reads TGTGCCAGCAGTGAATCCTCCAGGAACACCGGGGAGCTGTTTTTT. It yields the protein CASSESSRNTGELFF.

The chain has TRBV25-1 and TRBJ1-4, with 11 bases that match TRBD1. Trimming cost V 2 bases and J 1 base; bases outside gene matches: 3. The length of the CDR3 is 17 residues. Germline V gene lookup returns CDR1 MGHDK and CDR2 SYGVNS. The DNA for the CDR3 is TGTGCCAGCAGTGAACGGGGGACAGGGGGAACTAATGAAAAACTGTTTTTT. Amino acid sequence: CASSERGTGGTNEKLFF.

This clone was found once. V gene TRBV4-2 combines with J gene TRBJ2-1, with D possibly matching TRBD2 (6 bases). Trimming stripped 0 bases from V and 9 bases from J, with 9 bases between. The CDR3 has 13 amino acids. CDR1 and CDR2 (germline): LGHNA, YNFKEQ. The CDR3 coding sequence is TGTGCCAGCAGCCAAGATCCGGGGGTTGAGCAGTTCTTC. The encoded protein is CASSQDPGVEQFF.

As regards this clone: With a far larger clone one base away, a read error is the likely cause. Different DNA sequences within this sample yield the same CDR3. This chain uses TRBV27 with TRBJ2-2; D gene ambiguous. The CDR3 contains 12 residues. Germline CDR1 MNHEY, CDR2 SMNVEV (reference sequence). Trimming left V 5 bases short and J 5 bases short, with 6 bases between. The CDR3 DNA is TGTGCCAGCAGTCCCCTTACCGGGGAGCTGTTTTTT. Amino acids: CASSPLTGELFF.

The rearrangement uses TRBV5-6 and TRBJ2-2; D is ambiguous. This CDR3 comprises 14 residues. Germline V gives CDR1 SGHDT, CDR2 YYEEEE. With 4 bases removed from V and 6 bases from J, the gap between germline ends came to 13 bases. CDR3: CASSKWGTPGELFF. The CDR3 DNA reads TGTGCCAGCAGCAAGTGGGGAACACCCGGGGAGCTGTTTTTT.

The gene calls are TRBV9 and TRBJ2-7; D is perhaps TRBD2 (5 bases). This CDR3 spans 14 amino acids. CDR1 SGDLS and CDR2 YYNGEE come from the germline V gene. The V end was cut by 0 bases, the J end by 6 bases, with 13 bases between. In DNA, the CDR3 is TGTGCCAGCAGCGTAGAAGACTATGGGGTCGAGCAGTACTTC. This encodes CASSVEDYGVEQYF.

This chain connects TRBV4-1 to TRBJ2-7; D is possibly TRBD1 (5 bases). CDR3 size: 15 residues. CDR1 and CDR2 from the germline V gene are MGHRA and YSYEKL. Trimming pared 1 base from V and 1 base from J, leaving 11 bases between. CDR3: CASSQGQGPSYEQYF. In DNA, the CDR3 is TGCGCCAGCAGCCAAGGGCAGGGCCCTTCCTACGAGCAGTACTTC.

This clone was found once. This chain joins TRBV16 and TRBJ1-5, with 8 bases fitting TRBD1. Germline CDR1 and CDR2: KGHSY and FQNENV. V shed 0 bases and J 4 bases; nucleotides not matched to a gene: 5. This CDR3 has 16 residues. CDR3 loop: CASSQSETGDNQPQHF. The CDR3 DNA is TGTGCCAGCAGCCAATCCGAGACAGGGGATAATCAGCCCCAGCATTTT.

In this sample, this clone turned up a few times. The sample has other DNA sequences that encode this CDR3 too. The rearrangement links TRBV5-1 to TRBJ2-7; D ambiguous. In germline, CDR1 is SGHRS, CDR2 YFSETQ. V was cut by 0 bases and J by 2 bases, with 9 bases left in between. The CDR3 spans 14 residues. The CDR3 DNA reads as TGCGCCAGCAGCTTGGTTGTTTCTCCCTACGAGCAGTACTTC. It codes for CASSLVVSPYEQYF.

The rearrangement links TRBV6-1 to TRBJ1-5; possible D gene TRBD1, 6 bases. Germline V gene data show CDR1 as MNHNS and CDR2 as SASEGT. Trimming pared 6 bases from V and 9 bases from J, leaving 12 bases between. This CDR3 has 12 amino acids. The CDR3 nucleotides read TGTGCCAGCAGGGGCGGGGGGCCGCCCCAGCATTTT. Encoded protein: CASRGGGPPQHF.